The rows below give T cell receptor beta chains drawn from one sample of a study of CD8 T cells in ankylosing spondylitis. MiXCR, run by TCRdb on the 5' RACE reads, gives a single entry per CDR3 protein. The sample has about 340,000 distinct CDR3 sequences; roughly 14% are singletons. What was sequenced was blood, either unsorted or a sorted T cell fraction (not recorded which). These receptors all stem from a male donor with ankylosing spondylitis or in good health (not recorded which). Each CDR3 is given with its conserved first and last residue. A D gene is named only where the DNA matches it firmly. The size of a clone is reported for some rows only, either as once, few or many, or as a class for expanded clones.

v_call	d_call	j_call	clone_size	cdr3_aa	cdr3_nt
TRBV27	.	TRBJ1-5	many	CASSFKGPYSNQPQHF	TGTGCCAGCAGTTTCAAGGGGCCCTATAGCAATCAGCCCCAGCATTTT
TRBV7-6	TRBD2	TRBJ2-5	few	CASSLGTSGGRQETQYF	TGTGCCAGCAGCTTAGGGACTAGCGGAGGGCGCCAAGAGACCCAGTACTTC
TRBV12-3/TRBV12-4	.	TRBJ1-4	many	CASSFGTSNEKLFF	TGTGCCAGCAGTTTCGGCACCTCTAATGAAAAACTGTTTTTT
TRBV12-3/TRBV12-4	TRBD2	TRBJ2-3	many	CASSPSGGPGDTQYF	TGTGCCAGCAGCCCTAGCGGGGGACCGGGGGATACGCAGTATTTT
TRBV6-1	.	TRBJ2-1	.	CASSGHHEGNEQFF	TGTGCCAGCAGCGGACATCACGAAGGCAATGAGCAGTTCTTC
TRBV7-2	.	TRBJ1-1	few	CASSKFRGTEAFF	TGTGCCAGCAGCAAATTCCGGGGCACTGAAGCTTTCTTT
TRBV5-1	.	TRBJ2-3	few	CASSQMGLGNPDTQYF	TGCGCCAGCAGCCAAATGGGACTGGGAAACCCAGATACGCAGTATTTT
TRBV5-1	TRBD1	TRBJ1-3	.	CASSSDRGIGNTIYF	TGCGCCAGCAGTTCTGACAGGGGAATAGGAAACACCATATATTTT
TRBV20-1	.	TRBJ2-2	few	CSVPAVNGELFF	TGCAGTGTCCCAGCGGTTAACGGGGAGCTGTTTTTT
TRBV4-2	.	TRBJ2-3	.	CASSQDPGTKTDTQYF	TGTGCCAGCAGCCAAGATCCAGGAACTAAGACAGATACGCAGTATTTT
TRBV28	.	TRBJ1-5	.	CASSFVQSGVLNQPQHF	TGTGCCAGCAGTTTCGTTCAAAGTGGGGTCCTCAATCAGCCCCAGCATTTT
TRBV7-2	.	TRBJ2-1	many	CASSLEIRGNNEQFF	TGTGCCAGCAGCCTGGAAATTCGGGGGAACAATGAGCAGTTCTTC
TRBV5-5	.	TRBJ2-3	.	CASLRGGTDTQYF	TGTGCCAGCCTCCGGGGAGGAACAGATACGCAGTATTTT
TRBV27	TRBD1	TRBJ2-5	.	CASSLRGQGGQETQYF	TGTGCCAGCAGTTTACGGGGACAGGGGGGACAAGAGACCCAGTACTTC
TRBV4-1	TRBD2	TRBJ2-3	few	CASSPGREAWTDTQYF	TGCGCCAGCAGCCCTGGGCGGGAGGCGTGGACAGATACGCAGTATTTT
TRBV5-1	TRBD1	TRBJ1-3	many	CASSSTGVRSGNTIYF	TGCGCCAGCAGCTCGACAGGGGTCCGCTCTGGAAACACCATATATTTT
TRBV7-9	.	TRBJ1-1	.	CASSFIDTEAFF	TGTGCCAGCAGCTTTATCGACACTGAAGCTTTCTTT
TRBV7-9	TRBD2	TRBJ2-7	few	CASSSPSGGVRTYEQYF	TGTGCCAGCAGCTCCCCTAGTGGGGGGGTTCGGACCTACGAGCAGTACTTC
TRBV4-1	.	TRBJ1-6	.	CASSQDAGGGSRSPLHF	TGCGCCAGCAGCCAAGACGCGGGGGGCGGGTCGCGGTCACCCCTCCACTTT
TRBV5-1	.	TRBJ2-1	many	CASSSTGTTYNEQFF	TGCGCCAGCAGCTCTACAGGGACCACCTACAATGAGCAGTTCTTC
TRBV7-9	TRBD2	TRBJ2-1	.	CASRPSGAYNEQFF	TGTGCCAGCAGGCCTAGCGGGGCTTACAATGAGCAGTTCTTC
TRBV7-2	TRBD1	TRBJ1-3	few	CASSPTGDRRGNTIYF	TGTGCCAGCAGCCCGACAGGGGATCGGCGAGGAAACACCATATATTTT
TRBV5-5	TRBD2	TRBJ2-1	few	CASSFDSGRGYNEQFF	TGTGCCAGCAGCTTTGATAGCGGGAGGGGCTACAATGAGCAGTTCTTC
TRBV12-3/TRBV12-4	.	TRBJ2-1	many	CASSLWPGEQFF	TGTGCCAGCAGTTTATGGCCGGGGGAGCAGTTCTTC
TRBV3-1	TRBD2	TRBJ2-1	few	CASTQAGGYNEQFF	TGTGCCAGCACCCAAGCGGGAGGGTACAATGAGCAGTTCTTC